The clone carrying this T cell receptor (beta chain) appeared a few times. Its antigen is not identified. The source of the sample is a study of T cells after yellow fever vaccination. Findings and caveats of the study: The bulk population could contribute abundant contaminating clonotypes to FACS-sorted repertoires. The appearance of a small share of clonotypes in both CD4 and CD8 compartments was observed.

TCRdb processed the 5' RACE reads anew with MiXCR; each CDR3 protein has one entry. The data hold a few hundred thousand distinct CDR3 sequences, with around 3.6% observed a single time. The specimen comprised PBMCs, sampled on the day of the yellow fever booster vaccination. This sequence was found in a man younger than 35 who received the YFV17D yellow fever vaccine.

The CDR3 reads CSARIDLGLAETQYF. The CDR3, as DNA: TGCAGTGCTCGTATTGACTTGGGCCTCGCAGAGACCCAGTACTTC. The J gene is TRBJ2-5, the V gene TRBV20-1; unclear D gene. Germline lookup yields CDR1 DFQATT and CDR2 SNEGSKA (reference sequence). The length of the CDR3 is 15 residues. The germline V and J ends were trimmed by 5 bases and 4 bases, with 20 bases remaining between them.